Shown below are 24 T cell receptor beta chains from a single sample sequenced in a study of vaccination effects on CD4 cells after COVID-19. Having been cultured for less than 13 days, the cells underwent CD4+ T cell isolation. Repertoires were generated with immunoSEQ multiplex PCR, while TCRdb's copy carries only in-frame clones and drops some. The sample lists approximately 31,000 clones, approximately 63% occurring once. Their cognate antigens are unknown. This specimen consisted of CD4+ T cells from PBMCs cultured without peptide, obtained before COVID-19 vaccination. The source of these receptors is a human donor who received a COVID-19 vaccine.

The J gene is TRBJ1-5, the V gene TRBV6-5; a weak D match, TRBD1 (6 bases). The V and J ends lost 5 bases and 5 bases respectively, with 10 bases between them. Germline assignment: CDR1 MNHEY and CDR2 SVGAGI. This CDR3 spans 13 amino acids. The CDR3 coding sequence is TGTGCCAGCAGTCACAGGGAAGATCAGCCCCAGCATTTT. Protein sequence: CASSHREDQPQHF.

The chain uses TRBV15 and TRBJ2-1, with 10 bases aligning to TRBD2. In germline, CDR1 is LNHNV, CDR2 YYDKDF (reference sequence). The CDR3 contains 17 residues. J lost 7 bases, V lost 0 bases, and 9 bases had no gene match. The CDR3 DNA sequence: TGTGCCACCAGCAGAGACCCGCTAGCGGGAGCCGGTAATGAGCAGTTCTTC. Encoded protein: CATSRDPLAGAGNEQFF.

The chain couples TRBV6-1 to TRBJ2-5; maybe TRBD2 (5 bases). CDR1 is MNHNS and CDR2 is SASEGT in the germline V gene. V shed 2 bases and J shed 4 bases, with 14 bases lying between them. The CDR3 is 15 amino acids. The CDR3 sequence is CASSEISGVRETQYF. CDR3 in DNA: TGTGCCAGCAGTGAAATATCCGGGGTAAGAGAGACCCAGTACTTC.

This chain links TRBV7-8 with TRBJ2-6, with a tentative D call TRBD2 (5 bases). The CDR3 runs to 15 residues. Germline V gives CDR1 SGHVS, CDR2 FQNEAQ. The V end was cut by 5 bases, the J end by 2 bases, with 10 bases between. CDR3 in DNA: TGTGCCAGCAGCCGCCCCGGGGCTGGGGCCAACGTCCTGACTTTC. Translated, it gives CASSRPGAGANVLTF.

This clone has just a few counts. This chain uses TRBV29-1 with TRBJ1-5; D is uncertain. This CDR3 contains 11 residues. From germline, CDR1 is SQVTM and CDR2 ANQGSEA. The ends were cut back, 2 bases at V and 6 bases at J, with 5 bases in the middle. The CDR3 region is CSVELTQPQHF. The CDR3 coding sequence is TGCAGCGTTGAACTTACTCAGCCCCAGCATTTT.

The chain recombines TRBV19 with TRBJ1-5, with D perhaps TRBD1 (5 bases). The CDR3 covers 14 residues. V gave up 3 bases and J gave up 7 bases, with 13 bases separating them. In germline, CDR1 is LNHDA, CDR2 SQIVND (reference sequence). CDR3 sequence: CASSIQGRRQPQHF. CDR3 nucleotides: TGTGCCAGTAGTATCCAGGGACGTCGGCAGCCCCAGCATTTT.

The genes are TRBV5-1 and TRBJ1-1; 7 positions agree with TRBD1. V lost 1 base to trimming and J lost 4 bases; unmatched junction nucleotides: 10. Germline V lookup: CDR1 SGHRS, CDR2 YFSETQ. The CDR3 contains 16 residues. CDR3 coding DNA: TGCGCCAGCAGCTTGTCCCAGACAGGGCGGGTCACTGAAGCTTTCTTT. It is translated as CASSLSQTGRVTEAFF.

The chain is built from TRBV6-5 and TRBJ1-1; the D gene is possibly TRBD1 (6 bases). This CDR3 region has 15 residues. V was clipped by 0 bases and J by 1 base, with 9 bases between them. The V gene's germline CDR1 is MNHEY and CDR2 SVGAGI. CDR3 in DNA: TGTGCCAGCAGTTACTCGAGCAGGGGGAACACTGAAGCTTTCTTT. Its translation is CASSYSSRGNTEAFF.

V usage is TRBV6-5 and J usage is TRBJ1-2, with 7 nucleotides matching TRBD1. Trimming cost V 2 bases and J 1 base; bases outside gene matches: 4. CDR3 length equals 15 residues. Germline CDR1 MNHEY, CDR2 SVGAGI. The CDR3 loop reads CASSYTQGVNYGYTF. CDR3 coding DNA: TGTGCCAGCAGTTACACTCAGGGGGTTAACTATGGCTACACCTTC.

This chain uses TRBV2 with TRBJ2-4; D remains ambiguous. The CDR3 is 14 residues long. Trimming pared 7 bases from V and 9 bases from J, leaving 19 bases between. Germline V gene lookup returns CDR1 SNHLY and CDR2 FYNNEI. CDR3: CASTPTSTTSIQYF. The CDR3 DNA follows: TGTGCCAGCACTCCGACCTCCACTACCTCCATTCAGTACTTC. Based on the CDR3 plus reference TRBV2 and TRBJ2-4, the full variable domain is EPEVTQTPSHQVTQMGQEVILRCVPISNHLYFYWYRQILGQKVEFLVSFYNNEISEKSEIFDDQFSVERPDGSNFTLKIRSTKLEDSAMYFCASTPTSTTSIQYFGAGTRLSVL.

This clone turned up a few times. This chain uses TRBV6-4 with TRBJ1-2, with D uncertain. V was cut by 4 bases and J by 2 bases, with 5 bases left in between. The CDR3 has 12 amino acids. Germline CDR1 MRHNA, CDR2 SNTAGT. This chain's CDR3 is CASSAGNYGYTF. The CDR3 nucleotides read TGTGCCAGCAGTGCGGGAAACTATGGCTACACCTTC.

The genes are TRBV14 and TRBJ1-1; no definite D call. The germline V and J ends were trimmed by 5 bases and 11 bases, with 15 bases remaining between them. The germline CDR1 and CDR2 sequences are SGHDN and FVKESK. The CDR3 is 12 amino acids. CDR3 coding DNA: TGTGCCAGCAGCTCTAGCGGTAGCAGGGCTTTCTTT. The encoded protein is CASSSSGSRAFF. Filled out from reference TRBV14 and TRBJ1-1, the complete variable domain reads EAGVTQFPSHSVIEKGQTVTLRCDPISGHDNLYWYRRVMGKEIKFLLHFVKESKQDESGMPNNRFLAERTGGTYSTLKVQPAELEDSGVYFCASSSSGSRAFFGQGTRLTVV.

This clone appeared a few times. The chain recombines TRBV6-6 with TRBJ2-7; D is ambiguous. Between the trimmed V and J ends, which lost 6 bases and 3 bases, there was a span of 6 bases. Germline-derived CDR1 and CDR2 are MNHNY and SVGAGI (reference sequence). CDR3 length equals 11 residues. This chain's CDR3 is CASRYGYEQYF. The CDR3 DNA is TGTGCCAGCAGGTACGGCTACGAGCAGTACTTC.

This chain links TRBV10-3 with TRBJ2-3, with TRBD1 matching over 9 bases. The junction had 2 bases not matched to a gene; V was cut back by 9 bases and J by 1 base. The CDR3 runs to 13 residues. Germline V lookup: CDR1 ENHRY, CDR2 SYGVKD. This chain's CDR3 is CAIQGAGTDTQYF. The CDR3 DNA reads TGTGCCATACAGGGGGCTGGCACAGATACGCAGTATTTT.

The chain combines TRBV19 with TRBJ2-5, with D perhaps TRBD1 or TRBD2 (5 bases each). Germline V gene data show CDR1 as LNHDA and CDR2 as SQIVND (reference sequence). The CDR3 is made up of 13 amino acids. Trimming took off 9 bases at V and 5 bases at J, with 16 bases between the two ends. DNA of the CDR3: TGTGCCAGCAAAAAACGGGACGGTGAGACCCAGTACTTC. Translation gives CASKKRDGETQYF.

The chain is built from TRBV5-4 and TRBJ2-1; D remains ambiguous. Per the germline V gene, CDR1 is SGHNT and CDR2 is YYREEE (reference sequence). V gave up 0 bases and J gave up 1 base, with 8 bases separating them. The CDR3 spans 15 residues. CDR3 sequence: CASSLGSLSYNEQFF. CDR3 sequence (DNA): TGTGCCAGCAGCTTGGGGTCTCTTTCCTACAATGAGCAGTTCTTC. Combining the CDR3 with reference TRBV5-4 and TRBJ2-1 gives the whole variable domain ETGVTQSPTHLIKTRGQQVTLRCSSQSGHNTVSWYQQALGQGPQFIFQYYREEENGRGNFPPRFSGLQFPNYSSELNVNALELDDSALYLCASSLGSLSYNEQFFGPGTRLTVL.

J is TRBJ2-1 and V is TRBV25-1, with no clear D. The CDR3 is 11 amino acids. V lost 5 bases and J 3 bases, leaving 2 bases between the germline ends. Germline assignment: CDR1 MGHDK and CDR2 SYGVNS. The CDR3 nucleotides read TGTGCCAGCAGTAGCTACAATGAGCAGTTCTTC. Translation: CASSSYNEQFF.

The chain links TRBV9 to TRBJ2-7; D uncertain. The CDR3 contains 15 residues. Germline CDR1 SGDLS, CDR2 YYNGEE. The ends were cut back, 0 bases at V and 6 bases at J, with 16 bases in the middle. CDR3 loop: CASSVATGSYSEQYF. The CDR3 region has the DNA TGTGCCAGCAGCGTAGCCACGGGTAGTTATAGCGAGCAGTACTTC. Full variable domain (outside the CDR3, taken from reference TRBV9 and TRBJ2-7): DSGVTQTPKHLITATGQRVTLRCSPRSGDLSVYWYQQSLDQGLQFLIQYYNGEERAKGNILERFSAQQFPDLHSELNLSSLELGDSALYFCASSVATGSYSEQYFGPGTRLTVT.

This clone occurred once. The chain couples TRBV5-6 to TRBJ2-5; 9 nucleotides line up with TRBD2. V lost 0 bases to trimming and J lost 6 bases; unmatched junction nucleotides: 12. Germline V gene lookup returns CDR1 SGHDT and CDR2 YYEEEE. The CDR3 totals 17 residues. CDR3 DNA: TGTGCCAGCAGCTTGGTTAAGAGGCGGGAGGGGTGGAAGACCCAGTACTTC. The encoded protein is CASSLVKRREGWKTQYF.

This chain links TRBV5-1 with TRBJ2-7; D is unclear. V lost 5 bases and J lost 4, with 19 bases in between. The V gene's germline CDR1 is SGHRS and CDR2 YFSETQ. The CDR3 is 15 amino acids. CDR3 sequence reads: CASSSDVVLSYEQYF. The CDR3 DNA is TGCGCCAGCAGTTCGGACGTCGTGTTAAGTTACGAGCAGTACTTC.

The J gene is TRBJ2-7, the V gene TRBV15; D may be TRBD1 (6 bases). In germline, CDR1 is LNHNV, CDR2 YYDKDF (reference sequence). Deletions cut 1 base from V and 3 bases from J, with 7 bases between. The length of the CDR3 is 13 residues. CDR3 sequence (DNA): TGTGCCACCAGCAGAGGACAGGACTACGAGCAGTACTTC. Residues: CATSRGQDYEQYF.

V usage is TRBV15 and J usage is TRBJ2-1; the match to TRBD1 covers 10 bases. The length of the CDR3 is 15 residues. Germline-derived CDR1 and CDR2 are LNHNV and YYDKDF (reference sequence). With V trimmed by 3 bases and J by 7 bases, 6 bases remained unmatched. CDR3 DNA sequence: TGTGCCACCAGCAGGGGACAGGGGATTCGGAATGAGCAGTTCTTC. Residues: CATSRGQGIRNEQFF. Looking up the rest from reference TRBV15 and TRBJ2-1 gives the full variable domain: DAMVIQNPRYQVTQFGKPVTLSCSQTLNHNVMYWYQQKSSQAPKLLFHYYDKDFNNEADTPDNFQSRRPNTSFCFLDIRSPGLGDTAMYLCATSRGQGIRNEQFFGPGTRLTVL.

The chain has TRBV6-5 and TRBJ1-5; 7 positions match TRBD1. Germline lookup yields CDR1 MNHEY and CDR2 SVGAGI. This CDR3 is built from 14 residues. V was clipped by 6 bases and J by 3 bases; unmatched bases: 5. This chain's CDR3 is CASRTTGNNQPQHF. CDR3 DNA sequence: TGTGCCAGCAGAACGACAGGGAACAATCAGCCCCAGCATTTT.

The chain's CDR3 is CASAGWGSGNTIYF. CDR3 in DNA: TGTGCCAGCGCCGGTTGGGGGTCTGGAAACACCATATATTTT. V is TRBV6-5 and J is TRBJ1-3; possible D gene TRBD1, 5 bases. Trimming took 8 bases from V and 1 from J, leaving 12 bases between them. This CDR3 spans 14 amino acids. Germline values: CDR1 MNHEY, CDR2 SVGAGI.